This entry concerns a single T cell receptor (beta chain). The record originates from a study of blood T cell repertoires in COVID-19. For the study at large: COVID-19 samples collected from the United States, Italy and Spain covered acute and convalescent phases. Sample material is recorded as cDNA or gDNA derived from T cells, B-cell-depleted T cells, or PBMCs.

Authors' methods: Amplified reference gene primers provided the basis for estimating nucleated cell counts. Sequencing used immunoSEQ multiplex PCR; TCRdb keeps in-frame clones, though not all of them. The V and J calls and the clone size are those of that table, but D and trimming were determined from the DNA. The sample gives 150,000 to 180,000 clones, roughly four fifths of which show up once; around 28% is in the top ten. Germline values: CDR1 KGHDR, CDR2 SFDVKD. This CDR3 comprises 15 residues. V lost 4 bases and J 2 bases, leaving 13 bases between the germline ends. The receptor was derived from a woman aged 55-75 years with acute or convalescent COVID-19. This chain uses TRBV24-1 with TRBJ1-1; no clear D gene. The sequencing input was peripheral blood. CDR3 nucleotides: TGTGCCACCAGTGACCCTAGCCGGCCCAACACTGAAGCTTTCTTT. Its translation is CATSDPSRPNTEAFF.